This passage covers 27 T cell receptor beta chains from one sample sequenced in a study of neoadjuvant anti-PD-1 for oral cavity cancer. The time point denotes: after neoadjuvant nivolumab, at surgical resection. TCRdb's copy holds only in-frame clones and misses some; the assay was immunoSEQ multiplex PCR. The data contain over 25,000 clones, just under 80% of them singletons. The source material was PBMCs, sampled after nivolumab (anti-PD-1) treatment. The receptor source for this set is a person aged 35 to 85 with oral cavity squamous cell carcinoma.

The chain's CDR3 is CASSSETGRYNEQFF. CDR3 DNA sequence: TGTGCCAGCAGTTCGGAGACAGGGCGGTACAATGAGCAGTTCTTC. This rearrangement joins TRBV6-5 to TRBJ2-1, with TRBD1 matching over 7 bases. The ends lost 4 bases at V and 4 bases at J; junction bases unmatched: 7. Germline V CDR1 and CDR2: MNHEY, SVGAGI. The CDR3 spans 15 residues.

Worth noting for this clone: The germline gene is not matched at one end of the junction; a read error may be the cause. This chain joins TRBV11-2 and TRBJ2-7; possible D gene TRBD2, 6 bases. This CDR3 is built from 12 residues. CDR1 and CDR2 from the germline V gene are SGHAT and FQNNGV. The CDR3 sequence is CASSYPFGRIAF. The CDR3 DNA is TGTGCCAGCAGCTATCCCTTCGGGAGAATAGCCTTC. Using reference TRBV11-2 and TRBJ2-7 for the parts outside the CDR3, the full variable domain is EAGVAQSPRYKIIEKRQSVAFWCNPISGHATLYWYQQILGQGPKLLIQFQNNGVVDDSQLPKDRFSAERLKGVDSTLKIQPAKLEDSAVYLCASSYPFGRIAFGPGTRLTVT.

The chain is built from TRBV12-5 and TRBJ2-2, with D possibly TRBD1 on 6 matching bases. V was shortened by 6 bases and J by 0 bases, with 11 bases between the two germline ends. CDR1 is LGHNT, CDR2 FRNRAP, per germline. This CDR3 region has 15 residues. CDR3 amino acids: CASGRGQTNTGELFF. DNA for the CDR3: TGTGCTAGTGGACGAGGACAGACGAACACCGGGGAGCTGTTTTTT.

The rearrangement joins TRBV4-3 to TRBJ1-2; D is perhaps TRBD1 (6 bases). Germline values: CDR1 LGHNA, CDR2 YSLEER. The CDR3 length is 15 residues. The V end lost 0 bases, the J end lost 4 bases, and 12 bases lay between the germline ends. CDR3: CASSQEVHRVYGYTF. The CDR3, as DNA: TGCGCCAGCAGCCAAGAAGTACACAGGGTCTATGGCTACACCTTC.

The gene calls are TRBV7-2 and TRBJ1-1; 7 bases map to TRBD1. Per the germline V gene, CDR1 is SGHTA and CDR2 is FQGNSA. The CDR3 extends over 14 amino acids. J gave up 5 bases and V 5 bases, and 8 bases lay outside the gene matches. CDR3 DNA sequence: TGTGCCAGCAGCATACAGGGGTGGGGTACTGAAGCTTTCTTT. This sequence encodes CASSIQGWGTEAFF.

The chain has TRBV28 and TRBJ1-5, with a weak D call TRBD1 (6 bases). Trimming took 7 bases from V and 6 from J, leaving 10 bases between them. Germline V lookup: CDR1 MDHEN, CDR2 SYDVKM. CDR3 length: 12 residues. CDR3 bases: TGTGCCAGCACCACAGGGTCTCAGCCCCAGCATTTT. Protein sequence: CASTTGSQPQHF.

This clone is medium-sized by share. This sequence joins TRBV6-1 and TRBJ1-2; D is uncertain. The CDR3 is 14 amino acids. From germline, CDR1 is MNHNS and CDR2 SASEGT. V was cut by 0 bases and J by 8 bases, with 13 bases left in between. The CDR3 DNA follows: TGTGCCAGCAGTGAAGCCGAGGGAGTAGGGGGCTACACCTTC. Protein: CASSEAEGVGGYTF.

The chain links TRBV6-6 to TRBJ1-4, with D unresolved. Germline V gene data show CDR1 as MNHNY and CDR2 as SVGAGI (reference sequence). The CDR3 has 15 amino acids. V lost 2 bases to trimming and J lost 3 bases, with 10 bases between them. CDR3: CASSYGSGANEKLFF. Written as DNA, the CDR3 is TGTGCCAGCAGTTACGGTTCCGGAGCTAATGAAAAACTGTTTTTT.

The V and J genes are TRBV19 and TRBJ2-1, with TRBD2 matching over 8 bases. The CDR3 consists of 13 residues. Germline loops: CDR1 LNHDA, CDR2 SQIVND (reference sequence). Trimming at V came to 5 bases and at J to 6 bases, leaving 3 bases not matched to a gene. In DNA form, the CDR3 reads TGTGCCAGTAGTCCGGGGGGGTTCAATGAGCAGTTCTTC. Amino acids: CASSPGGFNEQFF.

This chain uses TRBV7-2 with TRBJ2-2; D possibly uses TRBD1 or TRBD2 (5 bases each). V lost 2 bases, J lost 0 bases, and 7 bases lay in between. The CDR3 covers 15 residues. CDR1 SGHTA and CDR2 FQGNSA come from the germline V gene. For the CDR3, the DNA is TGTGCCAGCAGCTTATTGGGGGCGAACACCGGGGAGCTGTTTTTT. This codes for CASSLLGANTGELFF.

In nucleotides, the CDR3 is TGTGCCAGCAGAAATCAGGGGGGAGACACCGGGGAGCTGTTTTTT. It encodes CASRNQGGDTGELFF. The J gene is TRBJ2-2, the V gene TRBV2, with D possibly being TRBD1 (7 bases). The V end was cut by 6 bases, the J end by 3 bases, with 14 bases between. The germline CDR1 and CDR2 sequences are SNHLY and FYNNEI. The CDR3 totals 15 residues.

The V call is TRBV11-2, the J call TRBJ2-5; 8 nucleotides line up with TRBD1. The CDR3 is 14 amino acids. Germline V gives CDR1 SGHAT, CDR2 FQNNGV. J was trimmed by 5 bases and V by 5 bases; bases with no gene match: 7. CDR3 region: CASSPHRGVETQYF. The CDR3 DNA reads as TGTGCCAGCAGCCCTCACAGGGGGGTGGAGACCCAGTACTTC.

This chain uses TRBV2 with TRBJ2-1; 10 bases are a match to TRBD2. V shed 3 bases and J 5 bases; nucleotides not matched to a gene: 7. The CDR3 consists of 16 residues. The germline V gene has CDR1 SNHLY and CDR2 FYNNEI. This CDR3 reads CASSDGLAGDHNEQFF. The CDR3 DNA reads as TGTGCCAGCAGTGACGGGCTAGCGGGGGACCACAATGAGCAGTTCTTC.

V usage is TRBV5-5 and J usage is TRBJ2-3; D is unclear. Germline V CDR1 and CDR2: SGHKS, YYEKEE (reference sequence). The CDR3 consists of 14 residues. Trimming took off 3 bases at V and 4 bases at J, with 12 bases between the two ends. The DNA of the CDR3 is TGTGCCAGCAGCTCGGGTGGGCCCTCAGATACGCAGTATTTT. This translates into CASSSGGPSDTQYF.

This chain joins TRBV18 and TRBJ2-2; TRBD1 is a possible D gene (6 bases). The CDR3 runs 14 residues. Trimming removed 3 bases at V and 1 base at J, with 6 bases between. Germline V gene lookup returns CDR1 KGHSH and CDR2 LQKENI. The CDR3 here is CASSPTGNTGELFF. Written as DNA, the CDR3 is TGTGCCAGCTCACCGACAGGGAACACCGGGGAGCTGTTTTTT. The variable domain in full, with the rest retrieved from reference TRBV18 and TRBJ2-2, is NAGVMQNPRHLVRRRGQEARLRCSPMKGHSHVYWYRQLPEEGLKFMVYLQKENIIDESGMPKERFSAEFPKEGPSILRIQQVVRGDSAAYFCASSPTGNTGELFFGEGSRLTVL.

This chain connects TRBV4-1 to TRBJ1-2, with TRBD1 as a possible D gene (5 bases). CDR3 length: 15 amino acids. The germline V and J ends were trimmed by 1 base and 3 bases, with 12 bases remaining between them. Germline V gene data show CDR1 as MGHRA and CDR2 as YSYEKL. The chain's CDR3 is CASSQGAREHYGYTF. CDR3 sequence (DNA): TGCGCCAGCAGCCAAGGGGCCAGGGAGCACTATGGCTACACCTTC.

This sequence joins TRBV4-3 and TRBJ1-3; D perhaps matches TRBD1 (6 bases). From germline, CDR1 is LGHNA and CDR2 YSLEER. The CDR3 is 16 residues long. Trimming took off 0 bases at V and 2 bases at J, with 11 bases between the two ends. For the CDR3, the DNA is TGCGCCAGCAGCCAAGATGCAGGGGAAGCTGGAAACACCATATATTTT. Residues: CASSQDAGEAGNTIYF.

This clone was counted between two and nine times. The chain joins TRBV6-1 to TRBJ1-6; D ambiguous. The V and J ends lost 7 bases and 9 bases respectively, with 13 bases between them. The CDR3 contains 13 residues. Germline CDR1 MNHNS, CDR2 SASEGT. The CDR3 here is CASIPEEISPLHF. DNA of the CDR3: TGTGCCAGCATCCCCGAGGAGATTTCACCCCTCCACTTT.

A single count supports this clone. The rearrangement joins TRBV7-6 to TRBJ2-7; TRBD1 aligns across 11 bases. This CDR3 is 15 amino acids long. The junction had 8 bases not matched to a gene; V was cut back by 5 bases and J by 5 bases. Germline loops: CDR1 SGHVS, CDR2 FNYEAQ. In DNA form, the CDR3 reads TGTGCCAGCAGCGAAAGGCTGGACAGGGGGCACGAGCAGTACTTC. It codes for CASSERLDRGHEQYF. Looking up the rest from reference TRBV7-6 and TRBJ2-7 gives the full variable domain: GAGVSQSPRYKVTKRGQDVALRCDPISGHVSLYWYRQALGQGPEFLTYFNYEAQQDKSGLPNDRFSAERPEGSISTLTIQRTEQRDSAMYRCASSERLDRGHEQYFGPGTRLTVT.

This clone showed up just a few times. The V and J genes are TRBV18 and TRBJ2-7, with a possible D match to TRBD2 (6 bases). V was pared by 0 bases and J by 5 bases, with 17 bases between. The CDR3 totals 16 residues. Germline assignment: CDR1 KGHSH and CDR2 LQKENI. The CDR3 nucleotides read TGTGCCAGCTCACCACCGGGACTCCCCAGGAACCACGAGCAGTACTTC. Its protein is CASSPPGLPRNHEQYF.

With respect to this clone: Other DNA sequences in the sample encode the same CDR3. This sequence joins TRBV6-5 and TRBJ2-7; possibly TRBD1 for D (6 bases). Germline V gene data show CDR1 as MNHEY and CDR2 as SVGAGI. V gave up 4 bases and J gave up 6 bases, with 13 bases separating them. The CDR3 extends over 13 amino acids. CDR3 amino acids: CASSSTQGSEQYF. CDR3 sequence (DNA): TGTGCCAGCAGTTCCACACAGGGTTCCGAGCAGTACTTC.

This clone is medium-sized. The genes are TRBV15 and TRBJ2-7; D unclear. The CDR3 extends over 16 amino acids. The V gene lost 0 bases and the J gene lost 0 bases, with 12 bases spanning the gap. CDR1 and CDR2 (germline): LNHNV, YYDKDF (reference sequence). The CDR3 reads CATSRDRGSTSYEQYF. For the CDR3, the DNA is TGTGCCACCAGCAGAGATCGAGGCTCGACCTCCTACGAGCAGTACTTC.

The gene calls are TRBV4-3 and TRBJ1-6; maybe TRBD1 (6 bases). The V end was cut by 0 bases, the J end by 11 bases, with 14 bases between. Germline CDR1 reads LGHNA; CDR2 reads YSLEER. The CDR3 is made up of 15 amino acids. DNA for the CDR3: TGCGCCAGCAGCCAAGATGGGGGCCGGGGGGCACCCCTCCACTTT. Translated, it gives CASSQDGGRGAPLHF.

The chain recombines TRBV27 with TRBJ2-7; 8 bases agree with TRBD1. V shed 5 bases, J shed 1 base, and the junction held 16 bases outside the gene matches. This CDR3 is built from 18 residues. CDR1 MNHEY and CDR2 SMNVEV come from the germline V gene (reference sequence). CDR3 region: CASSRRTGTRVGSYEQYF. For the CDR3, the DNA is TGTGCCAGCAGTCGACGGACAGGGACACGTGTTGGGTCCTACGAGCAGTACTTC.

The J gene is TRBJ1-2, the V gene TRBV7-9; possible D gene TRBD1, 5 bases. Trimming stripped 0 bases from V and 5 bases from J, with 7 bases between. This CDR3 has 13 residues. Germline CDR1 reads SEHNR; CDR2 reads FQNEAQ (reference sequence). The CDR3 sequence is CASSLAGQYGYTF. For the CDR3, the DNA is TGTGCCAGCAGCTTAGCGGGGCAGTATGGCTACACCTTC.

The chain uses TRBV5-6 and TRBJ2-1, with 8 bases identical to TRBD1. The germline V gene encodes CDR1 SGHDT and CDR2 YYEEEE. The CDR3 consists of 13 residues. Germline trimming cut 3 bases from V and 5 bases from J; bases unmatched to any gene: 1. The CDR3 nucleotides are TGTGCCAGCAGCTGGGACAGGAACAATGAGCAGTTCTTC. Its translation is CASSWDRNNEQFF. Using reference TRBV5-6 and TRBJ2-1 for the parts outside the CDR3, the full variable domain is DAGVTQSPTHLIKTRGQQVTLRCSPKSGHDTVSWYQQALGQGPQFIFQYYEEEERQRGNFPDRFSGHQFPNYSSELNVNALLLGDSALYLCASSWDRNNEQFFGPGTRLTVL.

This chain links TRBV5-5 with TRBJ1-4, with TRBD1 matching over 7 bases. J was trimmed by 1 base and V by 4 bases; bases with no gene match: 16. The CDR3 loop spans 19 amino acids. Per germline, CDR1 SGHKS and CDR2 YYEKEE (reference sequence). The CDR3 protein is CASSPGLGGGVGTNEKLFF. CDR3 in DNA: TGTGCCAGCAGCCCTGGACTAGGGGGCGGAGTAGGAACTAATGAAAAACTGTTTTTT.